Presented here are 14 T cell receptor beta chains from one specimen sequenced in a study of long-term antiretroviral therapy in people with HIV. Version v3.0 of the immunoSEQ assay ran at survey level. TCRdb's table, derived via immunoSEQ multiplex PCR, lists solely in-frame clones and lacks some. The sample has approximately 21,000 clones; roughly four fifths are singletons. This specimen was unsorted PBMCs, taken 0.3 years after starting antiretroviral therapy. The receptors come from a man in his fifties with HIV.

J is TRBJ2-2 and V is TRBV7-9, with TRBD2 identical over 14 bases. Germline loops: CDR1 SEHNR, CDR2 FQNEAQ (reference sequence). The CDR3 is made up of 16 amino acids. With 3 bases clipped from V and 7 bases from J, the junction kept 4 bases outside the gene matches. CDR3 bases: TGTGCCAGCAGCTTGGGACTAGCGGGAGCGGTCGGGGAGCTGTTTTTT. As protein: CASSLGLAGAVGELFF.

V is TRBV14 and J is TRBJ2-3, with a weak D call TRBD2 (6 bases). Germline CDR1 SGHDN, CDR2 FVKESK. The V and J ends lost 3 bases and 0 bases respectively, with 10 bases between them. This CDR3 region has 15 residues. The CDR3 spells CASSQTGLSTDTQYF. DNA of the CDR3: TGTGCCAGCAGCCAGACGGGACTTAGCACAGATACGCAGTATTTT.

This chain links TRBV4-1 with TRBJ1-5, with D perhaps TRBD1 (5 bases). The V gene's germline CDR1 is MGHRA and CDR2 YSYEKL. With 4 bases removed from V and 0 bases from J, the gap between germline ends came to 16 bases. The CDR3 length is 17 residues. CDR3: CASSPSRVPYSNQPQHF. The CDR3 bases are TGCGCCAGCAGCCCTTCCAGGGTACCCTATAGCAATCAGCCCCAGCATTTT.

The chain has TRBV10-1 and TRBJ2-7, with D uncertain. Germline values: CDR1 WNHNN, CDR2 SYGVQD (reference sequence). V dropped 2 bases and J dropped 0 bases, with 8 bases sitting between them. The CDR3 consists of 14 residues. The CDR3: CASSETRSSYEQYF. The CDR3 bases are TGCGCCAGCAGTGAGACGAGGAGCTCCTACGAGCAGTACTTC.

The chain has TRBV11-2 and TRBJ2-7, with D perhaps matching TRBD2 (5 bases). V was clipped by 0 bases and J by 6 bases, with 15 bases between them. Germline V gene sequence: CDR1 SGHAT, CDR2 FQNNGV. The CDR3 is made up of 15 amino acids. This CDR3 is CASSLEWTRHGEQYF. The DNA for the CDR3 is TGTGCCAGCAGCTTAGAGTGGACTCGCCACGGCGAGCAGTACTTC.

CDR3 sequence reads: CASSLRTGGIYGYTF. The CDR3 DNA sequence: TGTGCCAGCAGCTTGAGGACAGGGGGAATCTATGGCTACACCTTC. The chain couples TRBV5-6 to TRBJ1-2; 10 positions match TRBD1. This CDR3 region has 15 residues. J lost 4 bases, V lost 1 base, and 4 bases had no gene match. Germline V gives CDR1 SGHDT, CDR2 YYEEEE.

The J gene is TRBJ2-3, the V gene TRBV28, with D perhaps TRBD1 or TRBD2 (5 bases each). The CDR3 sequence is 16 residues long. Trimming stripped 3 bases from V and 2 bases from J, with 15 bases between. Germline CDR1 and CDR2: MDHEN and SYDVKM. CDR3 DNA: TGTGCCAGCAGTTTTCGGGTGGGGGACCCCACAGATACGCAGTATTTT. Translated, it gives CASSFRVGDPTDTQYF.

CDR3 bases: TGTGCCAGCAGCGTCTATTACGGGGTTGTGAACACTGAAGCTTTCTTT. Translation: CASSVYYGVVNTEAFF. The V and J genes are TRBV7-9 and TRBJ1-1; D is undetermined. Germline assignment: CDR1 SEHNR and CDR2 FQNEAQ (reference sequence). Trimming removed 5 bases at V and 0 bases at J, with 16 bases between. This CDR3 region has 16 residues. The whole variable domain, remainder taken from reference TRBV7-9 and TRBJ1-1, is DTGVSQNPRHKITKRGQNVTFRCDPISEHNRLYWYRQTLGQGPEFLTYFQNEAQLEKSRLLSDRFSAERPKGSFSTLEIQRTEQGDSAMYLCASSVYYGVVNTEAFFGQGTRLTVV.

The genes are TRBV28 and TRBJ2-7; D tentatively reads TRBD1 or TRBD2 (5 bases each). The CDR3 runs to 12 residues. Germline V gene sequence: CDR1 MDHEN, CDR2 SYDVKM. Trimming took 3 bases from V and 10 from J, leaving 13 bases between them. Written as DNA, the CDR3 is TGTGCCAGCAGTTTGGACAACCGGGGACAGTACTTC. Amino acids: CASSLDNRGQYF.

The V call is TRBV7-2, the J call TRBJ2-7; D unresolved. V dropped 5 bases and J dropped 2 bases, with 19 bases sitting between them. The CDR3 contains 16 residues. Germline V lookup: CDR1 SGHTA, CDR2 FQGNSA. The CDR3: CASSPQSASAPYEQYF. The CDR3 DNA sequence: TGTGCCAGCAGCCCCCAAAGCGCGTCAGCCCCCTACGAGCAGTACTTC.

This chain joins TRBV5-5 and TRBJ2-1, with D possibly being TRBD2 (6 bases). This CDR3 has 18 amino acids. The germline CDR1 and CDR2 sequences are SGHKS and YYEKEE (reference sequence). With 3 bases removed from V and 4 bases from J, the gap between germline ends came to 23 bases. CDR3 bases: TGTGCCAGCAGCTCCAGCGGGCCGCCCATGGGACCTTACAATGAGCAGTTCTTC. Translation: CASSSSGPPMGPYNEQFF.

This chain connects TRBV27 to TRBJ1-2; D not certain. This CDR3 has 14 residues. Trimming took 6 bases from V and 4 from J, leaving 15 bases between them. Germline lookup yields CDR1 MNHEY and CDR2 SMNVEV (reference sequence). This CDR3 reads CASSRNTVSYGYTF. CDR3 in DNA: TGTGCCAGCAGCCGAAATACAGTATCCTATGGCTACACCTTC.

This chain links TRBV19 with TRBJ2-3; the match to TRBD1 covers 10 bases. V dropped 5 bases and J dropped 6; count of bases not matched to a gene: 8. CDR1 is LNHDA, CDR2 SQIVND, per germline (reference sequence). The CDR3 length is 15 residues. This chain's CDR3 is CASSLATGGADTQYF. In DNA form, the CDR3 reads TGTGCCAGTAGTTTAGCGACAGGGGGCGCGGATACGCAGTATTTT.

CDR3 DNA sequence: TGCGCCAGCAGCCAAGGGAAGACAGTGAACACTGAAGCTTTCTTT. Protein product: CASSQGKTVNTEAFF. The gene calls are TRBV4-3 and TRBJ1-1, with a possible D match to TRBD1 (5 bases). The ends were cut back, 1 base at V and 0 bases at J, with 9 bases in the middle. Germline CDR1 is LGHNA and CDR2 is YSLEER. CDR3 size: 15 residues.